These T cell receptor beta chains were read from a single sample in a study of blood T cell repertoires in COVID-19. Clones were read by immunoSEQ multiplex PCR, and TCRdb kept only the in-frame ones, dropping some. The repertoire consists of approximately 96,000 clones, with approximately 90% occurring once and the leading ten covering roughly 1.7%. The sample comprised peripheral blood. The receptors originated from a man aged 55 to 70 with acute or convalescent COVID-19. Both conserved end residues are part of each CDR3. The order of the fields is V gene, clone size, D gene, J gene, CDR3 protein, CDR3 DNA. D genes are given only for firm matches. Expanded clones get a size class; other rows say once, few or many, or leave the size out.

V gene: TRBV28
clone size: -
D gene: -
J gene: TRBJ2-7
CDR3 protein: CASSSRTGKYEQYF
CDR3 DNA: TGTGCCAGCAGCTCTCGAACAGGGAAGTACGAGCAGTACTTC

V gene: TRBV15
clone size: -
D gene: -
J gene: TRBJ2-7
CDR3 protein: CATSREKTAKPYEQYF
CDR3 DNA: TGTGCCACCAGCAGAGAGAAAACTGCCAAGCCCTACGAGCAGTACTTC

V gene: TRBV19
clone size: -
D gene: -
J gene: TRBJ1-5
CDR3 protein: CASSIDSVSSNQPQHF
CDR3 DNA: TGTGCCAGTAGTATCGACTCGGTGAGTAGCAATCAGCCCCAGCATTTT

V gene: TRBV14
clone size: -
D gene: -
J gene: TRBJ1-1
CDR3 protein: CASSQDRTANTEAFF
CDR3 DNA: TGTGCCAGCAGCCAAGATAGGACAGCGAACACTGAAGCTTTCTTT

V gene: TRBV4-2
clone size: -
D gene: -
J gene: TRBJ2-5
CDR3 protein: CASSSTSAVRKETQYF
CDR3 DNA: TGTGCCAGCAGCTCAACATCAGCGGTCCGAAAAGAGACCCAGTACTTC

V gene: TRBV11-2
clone size: once
D gene: -
J gene: TRBJ2-2
CDR3 protein: CASSFGTSNTGELFF
CDR3 DNA: TGTGCCAGCAGCTTCGGGACATCGAACACCGGGGAGCTGTTTTTT

V gene: TRBV6-1
clone size: -
D gene: -
J gene: TRBJ1-1
CDR3 protein: CASSDPRERTEAFF
CDR3 DNA: TGTGCCAGCAGTGATCCCCGGGAGCGGACTGAAGCTTTCTTT

V gene: TRBV27
clone size: -
D gene: TRBD1
J gene: TRBJ2-2
CDR3 protein: CASSLWAIPGQGFTGELFF
CDR3 DNA: TGTGCCAGCAGTTTATGGGCGATACCGGGACAGGGCTTCACCGGGGAGCTGTTTTTT

V gene: TRBV6-5
clone size: -
D gene: -
J gene: TRBJ1-1
CDR3 protein: CASKGRDRHTEAFF
CDR3 DNA: TGTGCCAGCAAGGGGAGAGACAGGCACACTGAAGCTTTCTTT

V gene: TRBV12-3/TRBV12-4
clone size: once
D gene: -
J gene: TRBJ2-1
CDR3 protein: CASSFLNEQFF
CDR3 DNA: TGTGCCAGCAGTTTTCTGAATGAGCAGTTCTTC

V gene: TRBV7-3
clone size: -
D gene: -
J gene: TRBJ2-2
CDR3 protein: CASSPEQGFAGELFF
CDR3 DNA: TGTGCCAGCAGCCCGGAGCAGGGTTTCGCCGGGGAGCTGTTTTTT

V gene: TRBV5-8
clone size: -
D gene: TRBD2
J gene: TRBJ2-3
CDR3 protein: CASSPRLAGVTDTQYF
CDR3 DNA: TGTGCCAGCAGCCCGAGACTAGCGGGAGTGACAGATACGCAGTATTTT

V gene: TRBV11-3
clone size: -
D gene: TRBD1
J gene: TRBJ1-1
CDR3 protein: CASSLDEGAVTEAFF
CDR3 DNA: TGTGCCAGCAGCTTAGATGAGGGGGCTGTTACTGAAGCTTTCTTT

V gene: TRBV4-3
clone size: -
D gene: TRBD1
J gene: TRBJ1-1
CDR3 protein: CASSQDRGRRKAFF
CDR3 DNA: TGCGCCAGCAGCCAAGACAGGGGGCGTCGTAAAGCTTTCTTT

V gene: TRBV30
clone size: -
D gene: -
J gene: TRBJ1-6
CDR3 protein: CAWSQNRLNNSPLHF
CDR3 DNA: TGTGCCTGGAGTCAAAACAGGCTTAATAATTCACCCCTCCACTTT

V gene: TRBV9
clone size: -
D gene: TRBD2
J gene: TRBJ2-5
CDR3 protein: CASSSLLAGGEETQYF
CDR3 DNA: TGTGCCAGCAGCTCCCTCTTAGCGGGAGGCGAAGAGACCCAGTACTTC

V gene: TRBV28
clone size: -
D gene: -
J gene: TRBJ1-1
CDR3 protein: CASLRGTPTEVFF
CDR3 DNA: TGTGCCAGCTTGCGTGGCACGCCAACTGAGGTTTTCTTT

V gene: TRBV2
clone size: -
D gene: -
J gene: TRBJ2-1
CDR3 protein: CASTGNEQFF
CDR3 DNA: TGTGCCAGCACAGGCAATGAGCAGTTCTTC

V gene: TRBV29-1
clone size: -
D gene: -
J gene: TRBJ2-5
CDR3 protein: CSASQGGETQYF
CDR3 DNA: TGCAGCGCCTCACAGGGTGGGGAGACCCAGTACTTC

V gene: TRBV19
clone size: -
D gene: -
J gene: TRBJ2-7
CDR3 protein: CASSMGGYEQYF
CDR3 DNA: TGTGCCAGTAGTATGGGAGGCTACGAGCAGTACTTC

V gene: TRBV2
clone size: -
D gene: TRBD2
J gene: TRBJ2-1
CDR3 protein: CASSRLAGGGIYNEQFF
CDR3 DNA: TGTGCCAGCAGTCGACTAGCGGGAGGGGGAATCTACAATGAGCAGTTCTTC

V gene: TRBV29-1
clone size: -
D gene: -
J gene: TRBJ2-3
CDR3 protein: CSVDRGFERPTREDTQYF
CDR3 DNA: TGCAGCGTTGATCGGGGGTTCGAGCGGCCGACTAGGGAAGATACGCAGTATTTT

V gene: TRBV4-3
clone size: -
D gene: -
J gene: TRBJ1-1
CDR3 protein: CASSQDPGELTEAFF
CDR3 DNA: TGCGCCAGCAGCCAAGATCCGGGAGAGTTAACTGAAGCTTTCTTT

V gene: TRBV4-3
clone size: -
D gene: -
J gene: TRBJ1-4
CDR3 protein: CASSQGSGGFNEKLFF
CDR3 DNA: TGCGCCAGCAGCCAAGGGTCGGGTGGGTTTAATGAAAAACTGTTTTTT